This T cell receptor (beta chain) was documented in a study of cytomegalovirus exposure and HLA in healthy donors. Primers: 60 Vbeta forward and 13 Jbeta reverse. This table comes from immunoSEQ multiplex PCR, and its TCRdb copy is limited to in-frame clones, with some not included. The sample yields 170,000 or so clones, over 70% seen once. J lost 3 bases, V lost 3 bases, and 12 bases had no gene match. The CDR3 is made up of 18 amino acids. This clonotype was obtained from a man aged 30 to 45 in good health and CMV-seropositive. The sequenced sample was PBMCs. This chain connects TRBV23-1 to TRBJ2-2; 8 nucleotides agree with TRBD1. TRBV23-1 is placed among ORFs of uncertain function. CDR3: CASSQNRTTGDDTGELFF. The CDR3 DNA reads TGCGCCAGCAGTCAGAATCGGACGACAGGGGATGACACCGGGGAGCTGTTTTTT.